A single sample gave rise to the 32 T cell receptor beta chains below, sequenced in a study of control samples from healthy donors and cancer patients. The assay was immunoSEQ multiplex PCR, and TCRdb's table has in-frame clones only and misses some. The sample gives about 160,000 clones, about 94% of which show up once; 0.55% to 0.7% is in the top ten. Input material: blood. All receptors derive from a woman aged 25 to 39 in good health.

The chain uses TRBV11-3 and TRBJ2-1; the match to TRBD2 covers 12 bases. Germline CDR1 reads SGHNT; CDR2 reads YENEEA. Trimming at V came to 1 base and at J to 4 bases, leaving 5 bases not matched to a gene. The CDR3 is made up of 17 amino acids. The CDR3 region has the DNA TGTGCCAGCAGCTTAGTGGGGGGGACTAGCGGGTACAATGAGCAGTTCTTC. Translating gives CASSLVGGTSGYNEQFF.

The rearrangement links TRBV15 to TRBJ1-4, with 10 bases identical to TRBD1. Per the germline V gene, CDR1 is LNHNV and CDR2 is YYDKDF (reference sequence). Unmatched junction bases numbered 5, after V lost 3 bases and J lost 7 bases. The CDR3 totals 15 residues. CDR3 region: CATSSGDRGREKLFF. In nucleotides, the CDR3 is TGTGCCACCAGCAGCGGGGACAGGGGCCGTGAAAAACTGTTTTTT.

This clone turned up a few times. The J gene is TRBJ1-3, the V gene TRBV28; TRBD1 might be the D (5 bases). The V gene lost 2 bases and the J gene lost 8 bases, with 10 bases spanning the gap. Germline lookup yields CDR1 MDHEN and CDR2 SYDVKM. CDR3 size: 13 residues. CDR3 nucleotide sequence: TGTGCCAGCAGTTTAACGGGGGTGTACACCATATATTTT. It yields the protein CASSLTGVYTIYF.

Remarks on this clone: One end of the junction varies from germline; a read error may be responsible. The V and J genes are TRBV13 and TRBJ2-6, with a weak D call TRBD2 (5 bases). Germline values: CDR1 PRHDT, CDR2 FYEKMQ (reference sequence). The CDR3 spans 15 residues. The CDR3 sequence: CASSLGAVGANVLTF. In nucleotides, the CDR3 is TGTGCCAGCAGCCTAGGAGCGGTTGGGGCCAACGTCCTGACTTTC.

The chain carries TRBV23-1 and TRBJ1-5; D ambiguous. TRBV23-1 is an ORF, with its function uncertain. The CDR3 is 12 amino acids. The V end was cut by 5 bases, the J end by 7 bases, with 9 bases between. The CDR3 sequence is CASSETGQPQHF. The CDR3 DNA reads as TGCGCCAGCAGTGAGACTGGCCAGCCCCAGCATTTT.

The rearrangement links TRBV5-1 to TRBJ1-1; D is unclear. The germline CDR1 and CDR2 sequences are SGHRS and YFSETQ. Between the trimmed V and J ends, which lost 5 bases and 3 bases, there was a span of 11 bases. This CDR3 spans 13 amino acids. CDR3 sequence (DNA): TGCGCCAGCAGATGGACGACGGACACTGAAGCTTTCTTT. Its protein is CASRWTTDTEAFF.

The gene calls are TRBV30 and TRBJ1-1; 7 bases fit TRBD1. Germline trimming cut 4 bases from V and 5 bases from J; bases unmatched to any gene: 4. This CDR3 region has 12 residues. CDR1 is GTSNPN, CDR2 SVGIG, per germline (reference sequence). CDR3 sequence reads: CAWNSGGTEAFF. The CDR3 DNA sequence: TGTGCCTGGAACTCAGGGGGAACTGAAGCTTTCTTT.

V gene TRBV6-5 combines with J gene TRBJ2-3; TRBD1 might be the D (5 bases). This CDR3 comprises 15 residues. Germline V gene lookup returns CDR1 MNHEY and CDR2 SVGAGI. Deletions cut 5 bases from V and 0 bases from J, with 12 bases between. CDR3 nucleotide sequence: TGTGCCAGCAGTCTTCAAAAGGGGAGCACAGATACGCAGTATTTT. Protein sequence: CASSLQKGSTDTQYF.

The rearrangement uses TRBV4-1 and TRBJ1-3, with 7 bases aligning to TRBD1. Per the germline V gene, CDR1 is MGHRA and CDR2 is YSYEKL. The CDR3 is 15 residues long. The J segment lost 6 bases and the V segment lost 4 bases, leaving 9 bases of the junction unmatched. CDR3 DNA sequence: TGCGCCAGCAGCCTGGTGCCGGGACAGAAAAACACCATATATTTT. Amino acids: CASSLVPGQKNTIYF.

The chain recombines TRBV28 with TRBJ1-2; D unclear. This CDR3 has 15 residues. Germline V gene sequence: CDR1 MDHEN, CDR2 SYDVKM. V was clipped by 7 bases and J by 3 bases, with 18 bases between them. The CDR3 loop is CASKLGGPLDYGYTF. In DNA form, the CDR3 reads TGTGCCAGCAAACTAGGAGGGCCGCTTGACTATGGCTACACCTTC.

This clone has a single count. This rearrangement joins TRBV4-3 to TRBJ1-4, with 7 bases identical to TRBD1. Losses at the gene ends were 4 bases for V and 0 bases for J; bases not matched to a gene: 5. Germline V gene data show CDR1 as LGHNA and CDR2 as YSLEER. The CDR3 is 16 amino acids. The CDR3 loop reads CASSPGQRTTNEKLFF. Written as DNA, the CDR3 is TGCGCCAGCAGCCCGGGACAGAGAACAACTAATGAAAAACTGTTTTTT.

This chain connects TRBV28 to TRBJ1-2, with D perhaps TRBD1 (6 bases). V gave up 9 bases and J gave up 6 bases, with 14 bases separating them. CDR1 is MDHEN, CDR2 SYDVKM, per germline. The CDR3 runs 12 residues. The CDR3 DNA follows: TGTGCCAGTAACAGGGACCTAAATGGCTACACCTTC. Translation: CASNRDLNGYTF.

The V gene is TRBV10-2, the J gene TRBJ1-1; D gene uncertain. The V gene's germline CDR1 is WSHSY and CDR2 SAAADI. This CDR3 has 11 amino acids. V gave up 3 bases and J gave up 2 bases, with 1 base separating them. CDR3 coding DNA: TGCGCCAGCAGTGATAACACTGAAGCTTTCTTT. Translating it yields CASSDNTEAFF.

To note about this clone: Additional DNA sequences in this sample encode the identical CDR3. The chain recombines TRBV7-2 with TRBJ2-3; a weak D match, TRBD2 (6 bases). This CDR3 is built from 14 residues. V gave up 2 bases and J gave up 3 bases, with 9 bases separating them. Germline CDR1 and CDR2: SGHTA and FQGNSA. CDR3 residues: CASSLKAGTDTQYF. CDR3 coding DNA: TGTGCCAGCAGCTTAAAGGCGGGAACAGATACGCAGTATTTT.

This chain joins TRBV24-1 and TRBJ1-2; D unresolved. This CDR3 spans 12 amino acids. V lost 0 bases, J lost 8 bases, and 6 bases lay in between. Germline V gives CDR1 KGHDR, CDR2 SFDVKD. Here the CDR3 reads CATSDLSRGYTF. The CDR3, as DNA: TGTGCCACCAGTGATTTGAGTCGGGGCTACACCTTC.

To note about this clone: Other DNA variants within this sample encode the same CDR3. This chain connects TRBV11-2 to TRBJ1-2, with D possibly TRBD1 on 5 matching bases. Trimming cost V 3 bases and J 6 bases, with 8 bases left between them. The CDR3 length is 12 residues. Germline V lookup: CDR1 SGHAT, CDR2 FQNNGV. The CDR3 coding sequence is TGTGCCAGCAGCTTGACAGCGGATGGCTACACCTTC. It translates to CASSLTADGYTF.

This clone has a handful of counts. The chain has TRBV15 and TRBJ1-5, with a possible D match to TRBD1 (5 bases). CDR1 is LNHNV and CDR2 is YYDKDF in the germline V gene (reference sequence). This CDR3 comprises 14 residues. V was clipped by 5 bases and J by 8 bases, with 16 bases between them. The CDR3 here is CATSHGGGDEPQHF. CDR3 sequence (DNA): TGTGCCACCAGCCACGGGGGGGGTGACGAGCCCCAGCATTTT.

This clone was seen just once. This chain uses TRBV3-1 (or the pseudogene TRBV3-2) with TRBJ2-5; D is unresolved. The ends were cut back, 3 bases at V and 5 bases at J, with 13 bases in the middle. Germline-derived CDR1 and CDR2 are LGHDT and YNNKEL (reference sequence). This CDR3 region has 14 residues. The CDR3 region is CASSHPHRSETQYF. Written as DNA, the CDR3 is TGTGCCAGCAGCCATCCTCATCGGTCGGAGACCCAGTACTTC.

The V gene is TRBV12-3 or TRBV12-4, the J gene TRBJ1-4, with D unresolved. Trimming took off 3 bases at V and 3 bases at J, with 5 bases between the two ends. CDR3 length: 13 residues. The CDR3 loop reads CASSFTPNEKLFF. In nucleotides, the CDR3 is TGTGCCAGCAGTTTTACGCCTAATGAAAAACTGTTTTTT.

The chain carries TRBV2 and TRBJ2-7; TRBD1 agrees at 8 bases. V dropped 5 bases and J dropped 4; count of bases not matched to a gene: 7. CDR3 length: 14 amino acids. Germline-derived CDR1 and CDR2 are SNHLY and FYNNEI. CDR3 protein: CASSWSGGAYEQYF. The CDR3 DNA sequence: TGTGCCAGCAGTTGGTCAGGGGGCGCTTACGAGCAGTACTTC.

V and J are TRBV19 and TRBJ2-2; possible D gene TRBD2, 6 bases. V lost 10 bases and J lost 1, with 28 bases in between. CDR1 and CDR2 (germline): LNHDA, SQIVND (reference sequence). The CDR3 has 19 residues. The chain's CDR3 is CATTEGRGGRGENTGELFF. The DNA for the CDR3 is TGTGCCACCACGGAGGGACGCGGAGGCCGAGGGGAGAACACCGGGGAGCTGTTTTTT. Full variable domain (missing parts from reference TRBV19 and TRBJ2-2): DGGITQSPKYLFRKEGQNVTLSCEQNLNHDAMYWYRQDPGQGLRLIYYSQIVNDFQKGDIAEGYSVSREKKESFPLTVTSAQKNPTAFYLCATTEGRGGRGENTGELFFGEGSRLTVL.

V usage is TRBV29-1 and J usage is TRBJ2-3; 7 bases agree with TRBD2. The V gene's germline CDR1 is SQVTM and CDR2 ANQGSEA. J lost 4 bases, V lost 7 bases, and 8 bases had no gene match. CDR3 size: 13 residues. CDR3: CSGGNGGADTQYF. CDR3 DNA: TGCAGCGGAGGGAATGGGGGGGCAGATACGCAGTATTTT.

This rearrangement joins TRBV19 to TRBJ1-2; 8 nucleotides agree with TRBD1. Germline lookup yields CDR1 LNHDA and CDR2 SQIVND (reference sequence). This CDR3 has 14 residues. V lost 3 bases, J lost 7 bases, and 7 bases stayed unmatched. The CDR3 DNA is TGTGCCAGTAGTATCGCTGGACAGGGATTTGGCTACACCTTC. Its translation is CASSIAGQGFGYTF.

The chain couples TRBV25-1 to TRBJ1-2; 7 nucleotides agree with TRBD1. Germline values: CDR1 MGHDK, CDR2 SYGVNS. There are 15 residues in the CDR3. V was pared by 6 bases and J by 6 bases, with 13 bases of the junction left unmatched. CDR3 sequence (DNA): TGTGCCAGCAGGCAAGGGACAGTCCCTGGGGATGGCTACACCTTC. This sequence encodes CASRQGTVPGDGYTF.

This chain links TRBV21-1 with TRBJ2-1. TRBV21-1 is flagged as a pseudogene. The CDR3 contains 11 residues. The CDR3 reads CASGAYNEQFF. The CDR3 DNA is TGTGCCAGCGGGGCCTACAATGAGCAGTTCTTC.

The V and J genes are TRBV5-6 and TRBJ2-3; D is undetermined. This CDR3 spans 12 amino acids. V shed 2 bases and J shed 5 bases, with 6 bases lying between them. Germline CDR1 SGHDT, CDR2 YYEEEE. The CDR3 coding sequence is TGTGCCAGCAGCTTCAACATAGATACGCAGTATTTT. It is translated as CASSFNIDTQYF.

This clone has just one count. This chain joins TRBV2 and TRBJ2-1; 7 positions agree with TRBD2. In germline, CDR1 is SNHLY, CDR2 FYNNEI. J lost 4 bases, V lost 2 bases, and 8 bases had no gene match. This CDR3 has 16 residues. CDR3 bases: TGTGCCAGCAGTGAATGGGCGGGAGTAGGTTACAATGAGCAGTTCTTC. It is translated as CASSEWAGVGYNEQFF.

The chain is built from TRBV3-1 (or the pseudogene TRBV3-2) and TRBJ2-4; D remains unclear. The CDR3 spans 15 residues. The V and J ends lost 3 bases and 8 bases respectively, with 17 bases between them. Per the germline V gene, CDR1 is LGHDT and CDR2 is YNNKEL (reference sequence). The CDR3 here is CASSQDRPEVDIQYF. For the CDR3, the DNA is TGTGCCAGCAGCCAGGATCGACCCGAAGTAGACATTCAGTACTTC.

This rearrangement joins TRBV24-1 to TRBJ2-1, with TRBD2 identical over 10 bases. J was trimmed by 5 bases and V by 6 bases; bases with no gene match: 6. This CDR3 is 15 amino acids long. Germline V gene sequence: CDR1 KGHDR, CDR2 SFDVKD. The CDR3, as DNA: TGTGCCACCAGTAATCCTAGCGGGAGAGACAATGAGCAGTTCTTC. This encodes CATSNPSGRDNEQFF.

The genes are TRBV19 and TRBJ2-1, with 7 nucleotides matching TRBD2. The junction had 12 bases not matched to a gene; V was cut back by 2 bases and J by 8 bases. Germline CDR1 and CDR2: LNHDA and SQIVND (reference sequence). CDR3 length: 16 residues. The CDR3 nucleotides read TGTGCCAGTAGTATATTGGCGGGAGTCGGCGACGATGAGCAGTTCTTC. It is translated as CASSILAGVGDDEQFF.

The J gene is TRBJ1-5, the V gene TRBV6-1; D might be TRBD1 (5 bases). The CDR3 has 15 residues. Germline V gene data show CDR1 as MNHNS and CDR2 as SASEGT. Trimming removed 3 bases at V and 3 bases at J, with 12 bases between. DNA for the CDR3: TGTGCCAGCAGTGAGGGACTAAAGTTCAATCAGCCCCAGCATTTT. Its protein product is CASSEGLKFNQPQHF.

The rearrangement uses TRBV4-1 and TRBJ2-5; 7 positions match TRBD2. The V segment lost 4 bases and the J segment 4 bases; nucleotides outside the gene matches: 3. Germline assignment: CDR1 MGHRA and CDR2 YSYEKL. The CDR3 consists of 13 residues. CDR3 sequence reads: CASSRGGLETQYF. CDR3 in DNA: TGCGCCAGCAGCCGCGGGGGATTAGAGACCCAGTACTTC.